The sequence of this T cell receptor beta chain was determined in a study of T cells in Graves' hyperthyroidism and ophthalmopathy. Germline V lookup: CDR1 SEHNR, CDR2 FQNEAQ (reference sequence). This CDR3 is built from 15 residues. Trimming removed 5 bases from V and 1 base from J, with 11 bases in between. There were TCR beta CDR3 regions amplified from RNA transcripts. The HTBI set primed first-round TCR CDR3 RT-PCR. MiXCR was run by TCRdb on the multiplex PCR reads, yielding one entry per CDR3 protein. The repertoire holds around 600,000 distinct CDR3 sequences, nearly 45% seen once, with approximately 7.2% in the top ten.

This TCR derives from an adult man with Graves' disease, either hyperthyroidism or ophthalmopathy (not recorded which). Sequenced sample: peripheral blood or thyroid tissue (not recorded which). The V call is TRBV7-9, the J call TRBJ2-2; the D gene is possibly TRBD2 (5 bases). CDR3 sequence (DNA): TGTGCCAGCAGCCCAGTGGACTGGAACACCGGGGAGCTGTTTTTT. This translates into CASSPVDWNTGELFF. Variable domain in full (rest from reference TRBV7-9 and TRBJ2-2): DTGVSQNPRHKITKRGQNVTFRCDPISEHNRLYWYRQTLGQGPEFLTYFQNEAQLEKSRLLSDRFSAERPKGSFSTLEIQRTEQGDSAMYLCASSPVDWNTGELFFGEGSRLTVL.